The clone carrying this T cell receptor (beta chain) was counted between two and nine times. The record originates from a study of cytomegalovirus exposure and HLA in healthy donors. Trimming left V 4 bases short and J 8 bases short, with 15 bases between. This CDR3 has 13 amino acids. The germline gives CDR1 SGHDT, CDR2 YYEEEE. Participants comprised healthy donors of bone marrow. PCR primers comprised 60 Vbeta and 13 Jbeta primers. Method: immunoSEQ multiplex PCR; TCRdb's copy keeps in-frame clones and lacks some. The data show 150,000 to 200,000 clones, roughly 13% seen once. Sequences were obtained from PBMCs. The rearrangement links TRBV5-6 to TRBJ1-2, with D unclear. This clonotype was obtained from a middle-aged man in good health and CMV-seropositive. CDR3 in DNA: TGTGCCAGCAGCCCCGCGCGGGGTTGGGGCTACACCTTC. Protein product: CASSPARGWGYTF.